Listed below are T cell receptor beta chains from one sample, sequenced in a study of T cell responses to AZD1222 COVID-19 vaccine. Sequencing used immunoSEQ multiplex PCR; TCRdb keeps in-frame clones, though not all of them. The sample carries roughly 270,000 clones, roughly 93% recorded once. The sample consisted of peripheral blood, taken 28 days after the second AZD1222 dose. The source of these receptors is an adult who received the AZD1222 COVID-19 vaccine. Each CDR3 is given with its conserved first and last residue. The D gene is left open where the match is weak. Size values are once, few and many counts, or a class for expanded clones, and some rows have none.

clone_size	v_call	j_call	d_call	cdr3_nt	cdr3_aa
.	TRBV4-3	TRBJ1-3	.	TGCGCCAGCAGCCAAAACCCTAGCGCCGGTACCTCTGGAAACACAATATATTTT	CASSQNPSAGTSGNTIYF
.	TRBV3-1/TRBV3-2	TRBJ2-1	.	TGTGCCAGCAGCTACTGGGGTGGCGATGAGCAGTTCTTC	CASSYWGGDEQFF
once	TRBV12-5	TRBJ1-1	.	TGTGCTAGTGGTTTGGACCCGACAAAAGCGACTGAAGCTTTCTTT	CASGLDPTKATEAFF
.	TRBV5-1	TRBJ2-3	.	TGCGCCAGCAGCTTGGCGTCGGTTCAACCCCCAGATACGCAGTATTTT	CASSLASVQPPDTQYF
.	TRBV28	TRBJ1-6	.	TGTGCCAGCAGCCCCCCTCTAAGGAGCTCCTATAATTCACCCCTCCACTTT	CASSPPLRSSYNSPLHF
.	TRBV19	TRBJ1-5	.	TGTGCCAGTAGTATAGATCTCCACCTAGCCCAGCATTTT	CASSIDLHLAQHF
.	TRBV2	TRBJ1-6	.	TGTGCCAGCAGTCTTGCATGGGGGGAATCACCCCTCCACTTT	CASSLAWGESPLHF
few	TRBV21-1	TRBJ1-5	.	TGTGCCAGCAGCAAAGACCCATCACGGGGGCCCCAGCATTTT	CASSKDPSRGPQHF
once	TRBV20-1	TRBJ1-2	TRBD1	TGCAGTGTGACAGGGGACTATGGCTACACCTTC	CSVTGDYGYTF
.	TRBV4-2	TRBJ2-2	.	TGTGCCAGCAGCCAAGTCGGGGGGAACACCGGGGAGCTGTTTTTT	CASSQVGGNTGELFF